Each of the 23 T cell receptor beta chains below was sequenced from the same sample in a study of blood T cell repertoires in COVID-19. Clones were read by immunoSEQ multiplex PCR, and TCRdb kept only the in-frame ones, dropping some. There are approximately 70,000 clones in the sample; about four fifths occur only once, and roughly 6.3% lies in the top ten. The specimen sequenced was peripheral blood. All receptors derive from a woman in her fifties or sixties with acute or convalescent COVID-19.

This chain uses TRBV19 with TRBJ2-5, with D hard to call. Trimming stripped 4 bases from V and 5 bases from J, with 11 bases between. This CDR3 contains 13 residues. Germline V gene data show CDR1 as LNHDA and CDR2 as SQIVND (reference sequence). The CDR3 sequence is CASSRWAEETQYF. CDR3 bases: TGTGCCAGTAGTAGGTGGGCCGAGGAGACCCAGTACTTC. The full variable domain, its missing parts supplied by reference TRBV19 and TRBJ2-5, is DGGITQSPKYLFRKEGQNVTLSCEQNLNHDAMYWYRQDPGQGLRLIYYSQIVNDFQKGDIAEGYSVSREKKESFPLTVTSAQKNPTAFYLCASSRWAEETQYFGPGTRLLVL.

The count of this clone is one. The chain couples TRBV5-6 to TRBJ2-3, with a tentative D call TRBD2 (7 bases). CDR1 and CDR2 (germline): SGHDT, YYEEEE. V was cut by 6 bases and J by 4 bases, with 15 bases left in between. The CDR3 totals 14 residues. CDR3 sequence: CASTFKGGADTQYF. CDR3 DNA sequence: TGTGCCAGCACCTTTAAGGGGGGGGCAGATACGCAGTATTTT.

This sequence joins TRBV28 and TRBJ2-7, with 7 bases aligning to TRBD1. The germline V gene has CDR1 MDHEN and CDR2 SYDVKM. This CDR3 contains 14 residues. J was trimmed by 7 bases and V by 6 bases; bases with no gene match: 12. The CDR3, as DNA: TGTGCCAGCAGCCTAACAGGGGCGGCAGGGGAGCAGTACTTC. Amino acids: CASSLTGAAGEQYF.

This chain joins TRBV12-5 and TRBJ2-7, with D possibly TRBD1 on 7 matching bases. CDR1 is LGHNT and CDR2 is FRNRAP in the germline V gene. The CDR3 extends over 16 amino acids. Between the trimmed V and J ends, which lost 0 bases and 3 bases, there was a span of 15 bases. The CDR3 loop reads CASGLVGGGQFYEQYF. CDR3 nucleotides: TGTGCTAGTGGTTTGGTTGGAGGGGGACAGTTCTACGAGCAGTACTTC.

The CDR3 sequence is CASMVGTGGWGETQYF. CDR3 coding DNA: TGTGCCAGCATGGTGGGGACAGGGGGCTGGGGGGAGACCCAGTACTTC. The chain couples TRBV3-1 (or the pseudogene TRBV3-2) to TRBJ2-5; TRBD1 matches at 12 bases. The CDR3 runs 16 residues. CDR1 is LGHDT, CDR2 YNNKEL, per germline (reference sequence). J was trimmed by 5 bases and V by 7 bases; bases with no gene match: 11.

The rearrangement joins TRBV19 to TRBJ2-2; no firm D call. CDR3 length equals 15 residues. CDR1 is LNHDA, CDR2 SQIVND, per germline (reference sequence). Trimming took off 10 bases at V and 2 bases at J, with 17 bases between the two ends. CDR3 coding DNA: TGTGCCATCCGCCGGAGCGCCGGCAACACCGGGGAGCTGTTTTTT. Protein product: CAIRRSAGNTGELFF.

This chain joins TRBV10-3 and TRBJ1-1; D is perhaps TRBD1 (6 bases). Trimming stripped 2 bases from V and 6 bases from J, with 13 bases between. The CDR3 is 14 amino acids. The V gene's germline CDR1 is ENHRY and CDR2 SYGVKD. The CDR3 DNA is TGTGCCATCAGTGAGAATTTTGAGGGGGCTGAAGCTTTCTTT. As protein: CAISENFEGAEAFF.

V gene TRBV4-2 combines with J gene TRBJ2-7; possible D gene TRBD2, 5 bases. In germline, CDR1 is LGHNA, CDR2 YNFKEQ. V shed 4 bases and J shed 4 bases, with 17 bases lying between them. This CDR3 contains 15 residues. This CDR3 is CASSPTGFLNYEQYF. Here the CDR3 DNA reads TGTGCCAGCAGCCCGACGGGGTTTCTCAATTACGAGCAGTACTTC.

The chain couples TRBV7-2 to TRBJ1-2, with 8 bases that match TRBD1. This CDR3 contains 14 residues. Trimming at V came to 5 bases and at J to 5 bases, leaving 7 bases not matched to a gene. Germline loops: CDR1 SGHTA, CDR2 FQGNSA. The CDR3 region is CASSQSTGGYGYTF. The CDR3 DNA follows: TGTGCCAGCAGCCAATCTACAGGGGGATATGGCTACACCTTC.

The rearrangement links TRBV7-3 to TRBJ2-1; 14 bases are a match to TRBD2. The CDR3 has 15 amino acids. Germline V gene data show CDR1 as SGHTA and CDR2 as FQGTGA. J lost 6 bases, V lost 7 bases, and 5 bases had no gene match. CDR3 nucleotide sequence: TGTGCCAGCACCCAGACTAGCGGGGGGGCCAATGAGCAGTTCTTC. Protein: CASTQTSGGANEQFF.

CDR3 amino acids: CASSERTGGSTGELFF. For the CDR3, the DNA is TGTGCCAGCAGCGAACGGACAGGGGGGAGCACCGGGGAGCTGTTTTTT. The chain combines TRBV11-3 with TRBJ2-2; 10 nucleotides match TRBD1. The CDR3 totals 16 residues. Germline V gene data show CDR1 as SGHNT and CDR2 as YENEEA. V shed 5 bases and J 4 bases; nucleotides not matched to a gene: 7.

This chain uses TRBV30 with TRBJ1-1; TRBD1 matches at 8 bases. The CDR3 contains 13 residues. Germline V gene lookup returns CDR1 GTSNPN and CDR2 SVGIG (reference sequence). V trimming: 5 bases; J trimming: 5 bases; junction bases outside the gene matches: 7. The CDR3 DNA sequence: TGTGCCTGGTCGGGGACAGGAGTAACTGAAGCTTTCTTT. Amino acid sequence: CAWSGTGVTEAFF.

The V gene is TRBV27, the J gene TRBJ1-1; D is possibly TRBD1 (5 bases). V lost 3 bases, J lost 1 base, and 12 bases lay in between. Germline V gene data show CDR1 as MNHEY and CDR2 as SMNVEV (reference sequence). The CDR3 runs 15 residues. CDR3 in DNA: TGTGCCAGCAGTTTTGGGGGACTCGGGAACACTGAAGCTTTCTTT. It is translated as CASSFGGLGNTEAFF.

The rearrangement uses TRBV5-4 and TRBJ1-1; TRBD1 agrees at 8 bases. Per the germline V gene, CDR1 is SGHNT and CDR2 is YYREEE (reference sequence). V was pared by 4 bases and J by 4 bases, with 6 bases of the junction left unmatched. This CDR3 is 14 amino acids long. In nucleotides, the CDR3 is TGTGCCAGCAGCCCGGCTCAGGGGGCCACTGAAGCTTTCTTT. Its protein is CASSPAQGATEAFF.

The sample holds one count of this clone. The chain carries TRBV2 and TRBJ2-5; 8 bases are shared with TRBD1. The CDR3 is 13 amino acids. Germline CDR1 and CDR2: SNHLY and FYNNEI. J lost 3 bases, V lost 7 bases, and 4 bases had no gene match. CDR3 residues: CASNPQGEETQYF. The CDR3 DNA reads as TGTGCCAGCAATCCACAGGGGGAAGAGACCCAGTACTTC.

The chain employs TRBV2 and TRBJ1-1; D gene ambiguous. From germline, CDR1 is SNHLY and CDR2 FYNNEI. The CDR3 runs 12 residues. V was cut by 6 bases and J by 2 bases, with 7 bases left in between. CDR3 sequence (DNA): TGTGCCAGCAGCTACAGTAACACTGAAGCTTTCTTT. This gives the protein CASSYSNTEAFF.

The V and J genes are TRBV7-9 and TRBJ2-5, with D perhaps TRBD2 (6 bases). CDR1 and CDR2 (germline): SEHNR, FQNEAQ (reference sequence). Trimming took off 4 bases at V and 2 bases at J, with 14 bases between the two ends. The CDR3 is 15 residues long. This chain's CDR3 is CASSSMAGPQETQYF. CDR3 bases: TGTGCCAGCAGCTCTATGGCGGGGCCACAAGAGACCCAGTACTTC.

The chain carries TRBV18 and TRBJ2-5; 11 bases line up with TRBD1. Germline lookup yields CDR1 KGHSH and CDR2 LQKENI. J gave up 1 base and V 6 bases, and 10 bases lay outside the gene matches. The CDR3 length is 17 residues. The chain's CDR3 is CASSQNRGTGGQETQYF. The DNA for the CDR3 is TGTGCCAGCTCGCAAAACCGCGGGACAGGGGGCCAAGAGACCCAGTACTTC.

The chain uses TRBV9 and TRBJ1-1, with unresolved D. The germline CDR1 and CDR2 sequences are SGDLS and YYNGEE. There are 14 residues in the CDR3. Trimming removed 0 bases at V and 0 bases at J, with 6 bases between. This CDR3 is CASSVGQMNTEAFF. As DNA, the CDR3 is TGTGCCAGCAGCGTAGGGCAGATGAACACTGAAGCTTTCTTT.

The CDR3 DNA sequence: TGTGCCAGCTCACCTGACAGGCCCGAAAAACTGTTTTTT. Its protein product is CASSPDRPEKLFF. The chain combines TRBV18 with TRBJ1-4; the D gene is possibly TRBD1 (6 bases). The V gene lost 3 bases and the J gene lost 8 bases, with 10 bases spanning the gap. CDR3 size: 13 residues. The germline CDR1 and CDR2 sequences are KGHSH and LQKENI.

The chain has TRBV2 and TRBJ2-3, with 7 bases fitting TRBD1. The germline V gene encodes CDR1 SNHLY and CDR2 FYNNEI. The J segment lost 0 bases and the V segment lost 8 bases, leaving 11 bases of the junction unmatched. This CDR3 contains 16 residues. The CDR3 sequence: CASPKDLRGSTDTQYF. As DNA, the CDR3 is TGTGCCAGCCCCAAAGACCTCAGGGGGAGCACAGATACGCAGTATTTT.

The chain recombines TRBV7-9 with TRBJ2-2, with D uncertain. The CDR3 sequence is 14 residues long. Germline CDR1 and CDR2: SEHNR and FQNEAQ (reference sequence). V was pared by 9 bases and J by 0 bases, with 11 bases between. As DNA, the CDR3 is TGTGCCAGTACTCAACAGCCGAACACCGGGGAGCTGTTTTTT. Translation: CASTQQPNTGELFF.

This clone was recorded a few times. The genes are TRBV7-6 and TRBJ1-1; a weak D match, TRBD1 (6 bases). The V end was cut by 5 bases, the J end by 4 bases, with 11 bases between. Germline-derived CDR1 and CDR2 are SGHVS and FNYEAQ. The CDR3 length is 13 residues. Here the CDR3 DNA reads TGTGCCAGCAGCCCAACAGGGACCACTGAAGCTTTCTTT. This codes for CASSPTGTTEAFF.